This entry lists 26 T cell receptor beta chains sequenced from one sample in a study of human T cells and chemical hapten exposure. Time point described: pre-sensitization, week 0. The treatment here: therapeutic diphenylcyclopropenone sensitization with weekly scalp DPC. Extraction of total RNA was performed on unfractionated whole blood. One entry per CDR3 protein results from TCRdb running MiXCR on the RACE reads. The table lists fewer than 45,000 distinct CDR3 sequences, around a tenth of them singletons. The sequencing used whole blood, collected in connection with sensitization to the hapten diphenylcyclopropenone (DPC). All receptors derive from a man aged 45 to 65 with alopecia areata. Some clones in this sample may be carry-over from other donors' samples.

At least ten counts were recorded for this clonotype. The chain combines TRBV27 with TRBJ2-1; 8 bases match TRBD1. V lost 6 bases and J lost 8; bases outside the gene matches: 12. CDR1 and CDR2 (germline): MNHEY, SMNVEV (reference sequence). The CDR3 extends over 15 amino acids. The CDR3 sequence is CASSLRTGSVDEQFF. The CDR3 coding sequence is TGTGCCAGCAGCCTACGGACAGGGTCGGTAGATGAGCAGTTCTTC.

The chain is built from TRBV12-3 or TRBV12-4 and TRBJ1-6; 9 nucleotides line up with TRBD1. This CDR3 is built from 14 residues. Losses at the gene ends were 6 bases for V and 9 bases for J; bases not matched to a gene: 6. Here the CDR3 reads CASSPDRGLSPLHF. CDR3 in DNA: TGTGCCAGCAGCCCGGACAGGGGTCTTTCACCCCTCCACTTT.

V and J are TRBV6-2 or TRBV6-3 and TRBJ1-1, with 8 bases matching TRBD1. The CDR3 contains 15 residues. V gave up 2 bases and J gave up 4 bases; unmatched junction bases: 6. CDR1 and CDR2 from the germline V gene are MNHEY and SVGEGT. CDR3 in DNA: TGTGCCAGCAGTTACCCGGACAGGGCGACCACTGAAGCTTTCTTT. Its translation is CASSYPDRATTEAFF.

The chain recombines TRBV28 with TRBJ2-2; TRBD1 aligns across 8 bases. Germline CDR1 and CDR2: MDHEN and SYDVKM. The CDR3 sequence is 14 residues long. The junction had 3 bases not matched to a gene; V was cut back by 2 bases and J by 7 bases. CDR3: CASSLQGADGELFF. In nucleotides, the CDR3 is TGTGCCAGCAGTTTACAGGGGGCGGACGGGGAGCTGTTTTTT.

This clonotype has more than one count but fewer than ten. The J gene is TRBJ2-7, the V gene TRBV12-3 or TRBV12-4, with no clear D. The CDR3 consists of 12 residues. V was clipped by 1 base and J by 4 bases, with 5 bases between them. In DNA, the CDR3 is TGTGCCAGCAGTTTAGGATTTTACGAGCAGTACTTC. Encoded protein: CASSLGFYEQYF.

At least ten counts were recorded for this clonotype. The chain employs TRBV4-2 and TRBJ2-7; 7 nucleotides align to TRBD1. The germline CDR1 and CDR2 sequences are LGHNA and YNFKEQ. Trimming took 2 bases from V and 4 from J; bases not matched to a gene: 8. This CDR3 contains 15 residues. CDR3 region: CASSQFVGDSYEQYF. CDR3 in DNA: TGTGCCAGCAGCCAATTTGTCGGGGACAGTTACGAGCAGTACTTC.

The V and J genes are TRBV7-9 and TRBJ2-5; D is possibly TRBD1 or TRBD2 (5 bases each). The CDR3 runs 16 residues. Germline assignment: CDR1 SEHNR and CDR2 FQNEAQ (reference sequence). The V gene lost 5 bases and the J gene lost 5 bases, with 21 bases spanning the gap. DNA of the CDR3: TGTGCCAGCAGCCCGCCCCTCCGGGACCCGGGGGAGACCCAGTACTTC. It codes for CASSPPLRDPGETQYF.

This clonotype has only a few counts. This chain connects TRBV7-8 to TRBJ1-6; D unclear. Germline V gives CDR1 SGHVS, CDR2 FQNEAQ. The CDR3 sequence is 16 residues long. The V and J ends lost 4 bases and 2 bases respectively, with 12 bases between them. DNA for the CDR3: TGTGCCAGCAGCTCCCGACACGCAACCTATAATTCACCCCTCCACTTT. This encodes CASSSRHATYNSPLHF.

This clonotype was seen at least ten times. V gene TRBV11-2 combines with J gene TRBJ1-6; 8 bases align to TRBD1. The germline CDR1 and CDR2 sequences are SGHAT and FQNNGV. The length of the CDR3 is 15 residues. After removal of 5 bases from V and 6 bases from J, the junction contained 6 bases not matched to a gene. DNA of the CDR3: TGTGCCAGCAGCCCCAGGGGGCTCATTAATTCACCCCTCCACTTT. It yields the protein CASSPRGLINSPLHF.

This clonotype was detected many times. The V and J genes are TRBV5-1 and TRBJ2-1; 7 nucleotides align to TRBD2. The V segment lost 4 bases and the J segment 8 bases; nucleotides outside the gene matches: 9. In germline, CDR1 is SGHRS, CDR2 YFSETQ. This CDR3 is 14 amino acids long. The CDR3 DNA follows: TGCGCCAGCAGCATGCTACTAGCGAGAGATGAGCAGTTCTTC. Translation: CASSMLLARDEQFF. The full variable domain, rest sourced from reference TRBV5-1 and TRBJ2-1, is KAGVTQTPRYLIKTRGQQVTLSCSPISGHRSVSWYQQTPGQGLQFLFEYFSETQRNKGNFPGRFSGRQFSNSRSEMNVSTLELGDSALYLCASSMLLARDEQFFGPGTRLTVL.

This clonotype has at least ten counts. This chain links TRBV6-6 with TRBJ2-7; 9 nucleotides line up with TRBD2. The CDR3 totals 14 residues. In germline, CDR1 is MNHNY, CDR2 SVGAGI (reference sequence). Trimming took 2 bases from V and 4 from J; bases not matched to a gene: 3. Here the CDR3 DNA reads TGTGCCAGCAGTTACGGCGGGAGGGTTTACGAGCAGTACTTC. This sequence encodes CASSYGGRVYEQYF.

The rearrangement links TRBV6-5 to TRBJ1-2, with D hard to call. CDR1 MNHEY and CDR2 SVGAGI come from the germline V gene. The CDR3 sequence is 18 residues long. Trimming pared 5 bases from V and 1 base from J, leaving 23 bases between. The CDR3 nucleotides are TGTGCCAGCAGTGACTGGATGGTTCACGGGGAAAATAACTATGGCTACACCTTC. It specifies CASSDWMVHGENNYGYTF.

This clonotype was observed many times. The V and J genes are TRBV4-1 and TRBJ2-1; 11 nucleotides match TRBD2. Losses at the gene ends were 1 base for V and 9 bases for J; bases not matched to a gene: 14. The CDR3 contains 18 residues. Germline V CDR1 and CDR2: MGHRA, YSYEKL. The CDR3: CASSQALLLAGGPREQFF. CDR3 DNA: TGCGCCAGCAGCCAAGCCCTACTTTTAGCGGGAGGGCCACGTGAGCAGTTCTTC.

This sequence joins TRBV29-1 and TRBJ2-7; D unresolved. The V and J ends lost 5 bases and 1 base respectively, with 12 bases between them. CDR1 and CDR2 (germline): SQVTM, ANQGSEA. CDR3 length equals 13 residues. The CDR3 DNA follows: TGCAGCGTTAGGGTTTCAGGATCCTACGAGCAGTACTTC. Protein: CSVRVSGSYEQYF.

This clonotype was seen many times. V gene TRBV7-6 combines with J gene TRBJ2-2; TRBD2 matches at 7 bases. The CDR3 is 15 residues long. Germline assignment: CDR1 SGHVS and CDR2 FNYEAQ. Trimming at V came to 5 bases and at J to 6 bases, leaving 9 bases not matched to a gene. The CDR3 loop is CASSQSEAGAGELFF. CDR3 sequence (DNA): TGTGCCAGCAGCCAAAGCGAGGCGGGGGCCGGGGAGCTGTTTTTT.

The sample holds a few counts of this clonotype. This rearrangement joins TRBV4-1 to TRBJ1-2; D ambiguous. Trimming took 0 bases from V and 5 from J, leaving 10 bases between them. The germline CDR1 and CDR2 sequences are MGHRA and YSYEKL. This CDR3 comprises 14 residues. This CDR3 is CASSQDAGVYGYTF. In DNA form, the CDR3 reads TGCGCCAGCAGCCAAGATGCCGGAGTTTATGGCTACACCTTC.

The sample holds many counts of this clonotype. V gene TRBV7-9 combines with J gene TRBJ1-5; no definite D call. This CDR3 comprises 15 residues. Germline CDR1 and CDR2: SEHNR and FQNEAQ (reference sequence). The germline V and J ends were trimmed by 7 bases and 0 bases, with 13 bases remaining between them. CDR3 bases: TGTGCCAGCACTCAAACGGGAGGTAGCAATCAGCCCCAGCATTTT. As protein: CASTQTGGSNQPQHF.

This clonotype has more than one count but fewer than ten. V usage is TRBV3-1 and J usage is TRBJ2-7; 8 bases are shared with TRBD2. V shed 1 base and J 1 base; nucleotides not matched to a gene: 9. The CDR3 contains 17 residues. Germline CDR1 LGHDT, CDR2 YNNKEL (reference sequence). The CDR3 DNA reads as TGTGCCAGCAGCCAAGCCGCGGGAGGACCAATTTCCTACGAGCAGTACTTC. Protein: CASSQAAGGPISYEQYF.

CDR3 protein: CASSLAGQGIDTQYF. As DNA, the CDR3 is TGTGCCAGCAGTCTGGCGGGACAGGGTATAGATACGCAGTATTTT. The V call is TRBV28, the J call TRBJ2-3, with 9 bases fitting TRBD1. The CDR3 runs to 15 residues. Germline V lookup: CDR1 MDHEN, CDR2 SYDVKM. Trimming at V came to 5 bases and at J to 5 bases, leaving 8 bases not matched to a gene.

In this sample, this clonotype turned up many times. The chain has TRBV12-3 or TRBV12-4 and TRBJ2-7; 7 positions match TRBD2. Unmatched junction bases numbered 2, after V lost 0 bases and J lost 3 bases. The CDR3 consists of 14 residues. DNA for the CDR3: TGTGCCAGCAGTTTAGCGGGAGGGAACTACGAGCAGTACTTC. As protein: CASSLAGGNYEQYF.

This clonotype was detected many times. The chain uses TRBV7-2 and TRBJ2-7; 9 nucleotides line up with TRBD2. CDR1 and CDR2 (germline): SGHTA, FQGNSA. The CDR3 consists of 15 residues. With 4 bases clipped from V and 6 bases from J, the junction kept 10 bases outside the gene matches. Here the CDR3 reads CASSWGTSRVGEQYF. Here the CDR3 DNA reads TGTGCCAGCAGCTGGGGGACTAGCCGGGTTGGCGAGCAGTACTTC.

The rearrangement joins TRBV24-1 to TRBJ2-2; 10 nucleotides agree with TRBD1. The CDR3 totals 15 residues. Trimming took 5 bases from V and 2 from J; bases not matched to a gene: 1. Per germline, CDR1 KGHDR and CDR2 SFDVKD. The CDR3 loop reads CATSGTGGNTGELFF. As DNA, the CDR3 is TGTGCCACCAGTGGGACAGGGGGTAACACCGGGGAGCTGTTTTTT.

The table lists this clonotype with many counts. The chain links TRBV7-9 to TRBJ2-7, with D maybe TRBD2 (5 bases). CDR1 and CDR2 from the germline V gene are SEHNR and FQNEAQ (reference sequence). The length of the CDR3 is 13 residues. V was clipped by 2 bases and J by 5 bases, with 10 bases between them. CDR3 DNA: TGTGCCAGCAGCTTAACGGGGAATGACGAGCAGTACTTC. It specifies CASSLTGNDEQYF.

This clonotype qualifies as medium-sized. This chain links TRBV5-1 with TRBJ2-2; 7 bases line up with TRBD1. The V segment lost 7 bases and the J segment 1 base; nucleotides outside the gene matches: 13. This CDR3 spans 17 amino acids. The germline gives CDR1 SGHRS, CDR2 YFSETQ. The CDR3 DNA is TGCGCCAGCCGACCTTTACTTCGGACAGGGAACACCGGGGAGCTGTTTTTT. Translation: CASRPLLRTGNTGELFF.

There are many counts of this clonotype. The J gene is TRBJ2-1, the V gene TRBV4-2, with 7 positions matching TRBD2. The V segment lost 1 base and the J segment 7 bases; nucleotides outside the gene matches: 1. CDR3 length: 13 residues. Germline values: CDR1 LGHNA, CDR2 YNFKEQ. The CDR3 here is CASSQGGGNEQFF. CDR3 DNA sequence: TGTGCCAGCAGCCAAGGGGGGGGGAATGAGCAGTTCTTC.

This clonotype was seen at least ten times. The chain employs TRBV6-2 or TRBV6-3 and TRBJ2-3, with unresolved D. In germline, CDR1 is MNHEY, CDR2 SVGEGT. This CDR3 has 13 amino acids. V gave up 6 bases and J gave up 0 bases, with 7 bases separating them. The CDR3 is CASRPISTDTQYF. The CDR3 DNA follows: TGTGCCAGCAGACCTATTAGCACAGATACGCAGTATTTT.